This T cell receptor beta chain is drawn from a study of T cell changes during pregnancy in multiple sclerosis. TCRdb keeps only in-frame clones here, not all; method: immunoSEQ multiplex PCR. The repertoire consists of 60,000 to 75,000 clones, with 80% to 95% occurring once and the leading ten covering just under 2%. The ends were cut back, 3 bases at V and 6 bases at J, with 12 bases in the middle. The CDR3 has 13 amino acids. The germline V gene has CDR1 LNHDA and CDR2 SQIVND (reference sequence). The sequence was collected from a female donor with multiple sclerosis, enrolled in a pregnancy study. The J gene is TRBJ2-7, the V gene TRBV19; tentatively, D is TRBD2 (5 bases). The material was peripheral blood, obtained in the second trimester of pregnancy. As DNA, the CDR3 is TGTGCCAGTAGTATGGGGATGGACTCCGAGCAGTACTTC. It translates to CASSMGMDSEQYF.